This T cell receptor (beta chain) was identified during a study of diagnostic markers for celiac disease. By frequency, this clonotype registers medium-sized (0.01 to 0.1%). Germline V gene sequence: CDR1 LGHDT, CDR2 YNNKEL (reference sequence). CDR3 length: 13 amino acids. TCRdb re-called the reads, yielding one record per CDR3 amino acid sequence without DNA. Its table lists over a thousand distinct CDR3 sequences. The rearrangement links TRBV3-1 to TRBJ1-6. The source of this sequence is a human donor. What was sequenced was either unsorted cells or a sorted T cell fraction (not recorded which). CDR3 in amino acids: CASSNDKDSPLHF.